The 23 T cell receptor beta chains in this list originate from one sample, sequenced in a study of blood T cells in healthy people across ages. Primers used in a second PCR of roughly 6 to 12 cycles were a sample-barcoded 5' primer and a J-beta primer mix. MiXCR, applied by TCRdb to the 5' RACE reads, yields one record per CDR3 protein. The table includes 1.5 million to 1.9 million distinct CDR3 sequences, around 40% detected once. The sample consisted of blood. The receptors shown here come from a young woman in good health.

The chain is built from TRBV30 and TRBJ2-5, with 7 bases fitting TRBD1. CDR1 is GTSNPN, CDR2 SVGIG, per germline (reference sequence). The CDR3 consists of 13 residues. Written as DNA, the CDR3 is TGTGCGCAAGAGGTAGGGGGCGCGAAGACCCAGTACTTC. It encodes CAQEVGGAKTQYF.

The chain recombines TRBV6-1 with TRBJ1-2, with D unresolved. The germline V and J ends were trimmed by 2 bases and 4 bases, with 8 bases remaining between them. The germline CDR1 and CDR2 sequences are MNHNS and SASEGT. This CDR3 contains 13 residues. The CDR3 protein is CASSEFGPYGYTF. As DNA, the CDR3 is TGTGCCAGCAGTGAATTCGGTCCCTATGGCTACACCTTC.

This clonotype was counted only a few times. The chain carries TRBV5-1 and TRBJ2-4, with D uncertain. CDR1 is SGHRS, CDR2 YFSETQ, per germline. This CDR3 contains 15 residues. V was trimmed by 3 bases and J by 1 base, leaving 11 bases between them. In nucleotides, the CDR3 is TGCGCCAGCAGCTCGACAAGCCCCGCCAAAAACATTCAGTACTTC. Translated: CASSSTSPAKNIQYF.

The chain uses TRBV6-1 and TRBJ2-1; 7 bases line up with TRBD1. Germline CDR1 reads MNHNS; CDR2 reads SASEGT. The junction had 10 bases not matched to a gene; V was cut back by 4 bases and J by 13 bases. This CDR3 is built from 13 residues. CDR3 in amino acids: CASSGPRQGPQFF. The CDR3 DNA is TGTGCCAGCAGTGGCCCGAGACAGGGCCCCCAGTTCTTC.

This sequence joins TRBV3-1 and TRBJ2-5; 7 bases fit TRBD2. This CDR3 comprises 15 residues. V lost 2 bases to trimming and J lost 5 bases; unmatched junction nucleotides: 8. CDR1 and CDR2 from the germline V gene are LGHDT and YNNKEL (reference sequence). CDR3 coding DNA: TGTGCCAGCAGCCAAAGGCAGGGAGGGAGGGAGACCCAGTACTTC. It translates to CASSQRQGGRETQYF.

Ten or more counts support this clonotype. The chain combines TRBV27 with TRBJ2-4; D ambiguous. Germline loops: CDR1 MNHEY, CDR2 SMNVEV (reference sequence). V was clipped by 10 bases and J by 6 bases, with 16 bases between them. The CDR3 spans 13 residues. For the CDR3, the DNA is TGTGCCACCTCATTAGACCGATTAAACATTCAGTACTTC. Residues: CATSLDRLNIQYF.

The J gene is TRBJ2-5, the V gene TRBV12-3 or TRBV12-4, with unresolved D. Trimming left V 3 bases short and J 7 bases short, with 18 bases between. The CDR3 contains 15 residues. The DNA for the CDR3 is TGTGCCAGCAGTTTTGACGCATTTTCGTCGGCGACCCAGTACTTC. It encodes CASSFDAFSSATQYF.

The gene calls are TRBV3-1 and TRBJ2-4; 8 bases match TRBD1. V lost 3 bases to trimming and J lost 8 bases; unmatched junction nucleotides: 3. Germline assignment: CDR1 LGHDT and CDR2 YNNKEL (reference sequence). This CDR3 spans 13 amino acids. DNA of the CDR3: TGTGCCAGCAGCCAGGAGGACAGGGACATTCAGTACTTC. Its protein is CASSQEDRDIQYF.

Turning to this clonotype: This may come from a read error, since a much larger clone is one base off. The chain uses TRBV7-2 and TRBJ2-1; possibly TRBD2 for D (7 bases). CDR1 and CDR2 (germline): SGHTA, FQGNSA. This CDR3 has 15 residues. The CDR3 sequence is CARSLVQGLYNEQFF. Here the CDR3 DNA reads TGTGCCAGGAGCTTAGTACAGGGACTATACAATGAGCAGTTCTTC.

This clonotype came up a few times. This chain connects TRBV7-2 to TRBJ2-3, with D unresolved. The CDR3 spans 14 residues. V lost 5 bases and J 4 bases, leaving 13 bases between the germline ends. From germline, CDR1 is SGHTA and CDR2 FQGNSA. CDR3 protein: CASSPARSADTQYF. DNA of the CDR3: TGTGCCAGCAGCCCCGCGCGTTCGGCAGATACGCAGTATTTT.

The chain has TRBV6-6 and TRBJ1-1, with 11 bases matching TRBD1. V shed 6 bases and J 7 bases; nucleotides not matched to a gene: 10. CDR1 is MNHNY and CDR2 is SVGAGI in the germline V gene (reference sequence). The CDR3 loop spans 15 amino acids. This chain's CDR3 is CASSRIRTGGIEAFF. The CDR3 bases are TGTGCCAGCAGCCGCATCCGGACAGGGGGCATTGAAGCTTTCTTT.

Concerning this clonotype itself: A much larger clonotype is one base distant, so this may be a read error. The J gene is TRBJ2-4, the V gene TRBV7-2; unclear D gene. The DNA end favors TRBJ2-5, so the J call may be wrong. Looked up from germline, CDR1 is SGHTA and CDR2 is FQGNSA. The CDR3 has 13 residues. The CDR3 bases are TGTGCCAGCAACTTACAATTTCAAGAGACCCAGTACTTC. Protein: CASNLQFQETQYF.

This clonotype was seen a few times. The CDR3 DNA reads TGTGCCAGCAGTGTCGGGACTACCTTCTTCTACAATGAGCAGTTCTTC. This sequence encodes CASSVGTTFFYNEQFF. V is TRBV27 and J is TRBJ2-1; 7 bases line up with TRBD2. V was clipped by 5 bases and J by 3 bases; unmatched bases: 10. The CDR3 extends over 16 amino acids. Germline V gene sequence: CDR1 MNHEY, CDR2 SMNVEV (reference sequence).

This clonotype was seen a few times. This chain uses TRBV6-2 or TRBV6-3 with TRBJ2-7; a weak D match, TRBD2 (5 bases). Trimming removed 2 bases from V and 6 bases from J, with 11 bases in between. There are 13 residues in the CDR3. Germline CDR1 and CDR2: MNHEY and SVGEGT. The CDR3 region has the DNA TGTGCCAGCAGTTACGGTATGGGAGTCGAGCAGTACTTC. Its translation is CASSYGMGVEQYF.

The chain employs TRBV28 and TRBJ2-1, with D possibly matching TRBD1 (5 bases). The tail of the sequence fits TRBJ2-7 better, so the J call may be wrong. CDR3 size: 14 residues. The V gene's germline CDR1 is MDHEN and CDR2 SYDVKM. The DNA of the CDR3 is TGTGCCAGTATGGGGCCCCGTCCCTACAATGAGCAGTACTTC. Protein product: CASMGPRPYNEQYF.

This clonotype was counted between two and nine times. The chain employs TRBV14 and TRBJ1-2, with D tentatively TRBD1 (6 bases). Trimming shortened V by 2 bases and J by 2 bases, and 9 bases separated the two germline ends. CDR1 and CDR2 from the germline V gene are SGHDN and FVKESK. This CDR3 is 14 amino acids long. CDR3 sequence (DNA): TGTGCCAGCAGCCAATGGGGGCCGAACTATGGCTACACCTTC. Protein: CASSQWGPNYGYTF.

The chain has TRBV20-1 and TRBJ2-7, with 11 nucleotides matching TRBD2. Per germline, CDR1 DFQATT and CDR2 SNEGSKA (reference sequence). Losses at the gene ends were 3 bases for V and 7 bases for J; bases not matched to a gene: 14. The CDR3 has 16 residues. The CDR3 DNA follows: TGCAGTGCTAGGGACTTTTTAGCGGGAGGGTACAATGAGCAGTACTTC. Translating it yields CSARDFLAGGYNEQYF.

This rearrangement joins TRBV12-3 or TRBV12-4 to TRBJ2-7; 8 bases match TRBD1. The CDR3 is made up of 15 amino acids. Trimming took 6 bases from V and 3 from J; bases not matched to a gene: 10. The chain's CDR3 is CASSKGQGRSYEQYF. In DNA, the CDR3 is TGTGCCAGCAGCAAAGGACAGGGACGGAGCTACGAGCAGTACTTC.

This chain uses TRBV27 with TRBJ2-5; D remains unclear. This CDR3 spans 15 amino acids. With 6 bases removed from V and 5 bases from J, the gap between germline ends came to 19 bases. Germline V gives CDR1 MNHEY, CDR2 SMNVEV (reference sequence). Here the CDR3 DNA reads TGTGCCAGCAGGAGTCTCGGTTCCGGGCTTGAGACCCAGTACTTC. Protein: CASRSLGSGLETQYF.

This clonotype was seen repeatedly, ten times or more. V gene TRBV5-1 combines with J gene TRBJ2-1; D is unclear. The germline V and J ends were trimmed by 1 base and 0 bases, with 5 bases remaining between them. Germline V CDR1 and CDR2: SGHRS, YFSETQ. The CDR3 runs to 14 residues. In DNA, the CDR3 is TGCGCCAGCAGCTTGACTTCCTCCTACAATGAGCAGTTCTTC. Protein sequence: CASSLTSSYNEQFF.

This clonotype was recorded a few times. This chain uses TRBV25-1 with TRBJ1-1; unclear D gene. V lost 6 bases to trimming and J lost 4 bases, with 18 bases between them. Germline-derived CDR1 and CDR2 are MGHDK and SYGVNS. The CDR3 has 15 residues. CDR3: CASSDSSRVVTEAFF. The CDR3 DNA reads TGTGCCAGCAGCGATTCTTCGAGGGTTGTCACTGAAGCTTTCTTT.

The chain carries TRBV20-1 and TRBJ1-2, with D hard to call. V lost 3 bases and J 6 bases, leaving 11 bases between the germline ends. The CDR3 contains 12 residues. Germline V gene data show CDR1 as DFQATT and CDR2 as SNEGSKA (reference sequence). The chain's CDR3 is CSASIGVDGYTF. The DNA for the CDR3 is TGCAGTGCTAGTATCGGGGTCGATGGCTACACCTTC.

V gene TRBV28 combines with J gene TRBJ2-2; D uncertain. Germline lookup yields CDR1 MDHEN and CDR2 SYDVKM. Trimming took off 1 base at V and 3 bases at J, with 9 bases between the two ends. The CDR3 length is 15 residues. The CDR3 DNA is TGTGCCAGCAGTTTATTAGCAGAGCACACCGGGGAGCTGTTTTTT. Translation: CASSLLAEHTGELFF.